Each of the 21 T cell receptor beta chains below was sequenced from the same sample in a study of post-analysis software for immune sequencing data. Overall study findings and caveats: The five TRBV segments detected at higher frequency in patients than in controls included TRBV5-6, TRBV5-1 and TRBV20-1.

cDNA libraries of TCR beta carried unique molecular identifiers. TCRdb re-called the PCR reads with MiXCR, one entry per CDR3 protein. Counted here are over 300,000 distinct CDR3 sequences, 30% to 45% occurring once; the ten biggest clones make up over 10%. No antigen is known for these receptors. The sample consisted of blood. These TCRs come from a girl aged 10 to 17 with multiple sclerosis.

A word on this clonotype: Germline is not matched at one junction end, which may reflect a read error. The CDR3 loop is CASSLAGQGHSLLHF. CDR3 in DNA: TGTGCCAGCAGTTTAGCCGGTCAGGGGCATTCACTCCTCCACTTT. The chain combines TRBV12-3 or TRBV12-4 with TRBJ1-6, with a tentative D call TRBD1 (6 bases). This CDR3 contains 15 residues.

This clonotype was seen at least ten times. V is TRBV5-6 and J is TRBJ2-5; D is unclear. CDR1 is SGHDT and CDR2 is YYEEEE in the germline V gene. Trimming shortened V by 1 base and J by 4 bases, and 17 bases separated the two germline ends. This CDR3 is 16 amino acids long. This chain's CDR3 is CASSLRRGRYGETQYF. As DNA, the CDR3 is TGTGCCAGCAGCTTGCGTCGTGGCCGGTACGGAGAGACCCAGTACTTC.

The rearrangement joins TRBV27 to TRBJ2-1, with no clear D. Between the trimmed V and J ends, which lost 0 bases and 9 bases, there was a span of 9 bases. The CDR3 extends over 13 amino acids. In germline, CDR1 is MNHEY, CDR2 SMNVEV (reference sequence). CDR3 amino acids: CASSLSSVSEQFF. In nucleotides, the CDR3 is TGTGCCAGCAGTTTATCGTCGGTGTCTGAGCAGTTCTTC.

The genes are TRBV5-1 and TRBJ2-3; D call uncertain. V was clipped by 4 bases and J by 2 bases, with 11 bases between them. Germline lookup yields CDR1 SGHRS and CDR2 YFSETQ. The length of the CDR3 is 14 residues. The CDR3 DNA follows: TGCGCCAGCAGCGGGCCTTCGGTCACAGATACGCAGTATTTT. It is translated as CASSGPSVTDTQYF.

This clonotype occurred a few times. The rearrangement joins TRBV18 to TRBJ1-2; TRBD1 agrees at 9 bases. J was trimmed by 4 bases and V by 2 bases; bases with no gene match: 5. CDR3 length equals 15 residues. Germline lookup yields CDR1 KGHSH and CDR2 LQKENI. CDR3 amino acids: CASSPEGQGVYGYTF. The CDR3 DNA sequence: TGTGCCAGCTCACCAGAGGGACAGGGAGTCTATGGCTACACCTTC. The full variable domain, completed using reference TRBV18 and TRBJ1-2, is NAGVMQNPRHLVRRRGQEARLRCSPMKGHSHVYWYRQLPEEGLKFMVYLQKENIIDESGMPKERFSAEFPKEGPSILRIQQVVRGDSAAYFCASSPEGQGVYGYTFGSGTRLTVV.

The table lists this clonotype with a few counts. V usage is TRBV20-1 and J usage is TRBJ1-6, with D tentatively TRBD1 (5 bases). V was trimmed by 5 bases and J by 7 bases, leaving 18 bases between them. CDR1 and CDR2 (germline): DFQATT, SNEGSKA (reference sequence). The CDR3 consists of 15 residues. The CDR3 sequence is CSAVSPGRGNSPLHF. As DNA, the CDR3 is TGCAGTGCTGTCTCACCGGGACGGGGAAATTCACCCCTCCACTTT.

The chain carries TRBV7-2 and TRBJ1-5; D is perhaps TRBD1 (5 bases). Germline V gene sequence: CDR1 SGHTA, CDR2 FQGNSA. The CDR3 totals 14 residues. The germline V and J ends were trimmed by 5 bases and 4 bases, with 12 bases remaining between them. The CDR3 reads CASSPFGGNQPQHF. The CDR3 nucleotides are TGTGCCAGCAGCCCCTTCGGGGGGAATCAGCCCCAGCATTTT.

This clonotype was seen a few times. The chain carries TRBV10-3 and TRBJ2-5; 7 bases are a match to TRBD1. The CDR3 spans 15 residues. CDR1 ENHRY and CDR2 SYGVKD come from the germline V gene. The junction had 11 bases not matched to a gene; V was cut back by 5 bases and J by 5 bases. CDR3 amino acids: CAISTRRQGQETQYF. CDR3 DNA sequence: TGTGCCATCAGTACCCGACGACAGGGTCAGGAGACCCAGTACTTC.

CDR3 sequence: CASSSGHHSNQPQHF. CDR3 sequence (DNA): TGTGCCAGCAGCTCCGGACACCATAGCAATCAGCCCCAGCATTTT. The genes are TRBV6-2 or TRBV6-3 and TRBJ1-5; tentatively, D is TRBD1 (5 bases). Germline CDR1 and CDR2: MNHEY and SVGEGT. The V gene lost 6 bases and the J gene lost 0 bases, with 12 bases spanning the gap. The CDR3 is 15 residues long.

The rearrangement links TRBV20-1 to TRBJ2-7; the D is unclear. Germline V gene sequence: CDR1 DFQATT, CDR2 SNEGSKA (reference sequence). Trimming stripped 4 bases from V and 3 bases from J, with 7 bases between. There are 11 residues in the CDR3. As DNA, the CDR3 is TGCAGTGCTACTCCCCTCTACGAGCAGTACTTC. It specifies CSATPLYEQYF.

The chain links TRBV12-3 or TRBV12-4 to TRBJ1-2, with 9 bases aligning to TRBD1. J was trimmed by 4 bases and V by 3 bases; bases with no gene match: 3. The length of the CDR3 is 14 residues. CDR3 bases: TGTGCCAGCAGTTTTGGGACAGGGATCTATGGCTACACCTTC. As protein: CASSFGTGIYGYTF.

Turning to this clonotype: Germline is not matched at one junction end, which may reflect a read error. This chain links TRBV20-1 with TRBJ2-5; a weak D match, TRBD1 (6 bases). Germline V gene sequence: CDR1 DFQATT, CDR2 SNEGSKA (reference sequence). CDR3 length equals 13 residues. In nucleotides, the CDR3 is TGTAGTGCTAGGCTCAGGGGCCCCGAGACCCAGTACTTC. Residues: CSARLRGPETQYF.

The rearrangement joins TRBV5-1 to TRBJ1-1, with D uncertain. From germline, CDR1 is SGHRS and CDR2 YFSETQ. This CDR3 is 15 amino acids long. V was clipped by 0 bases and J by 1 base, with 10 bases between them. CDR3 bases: TGCGCCAGCAGCTTGGTCACCCTCGGGAACACTGAAGCTTTCTTT. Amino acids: CASSLVTLGNTEAFF.

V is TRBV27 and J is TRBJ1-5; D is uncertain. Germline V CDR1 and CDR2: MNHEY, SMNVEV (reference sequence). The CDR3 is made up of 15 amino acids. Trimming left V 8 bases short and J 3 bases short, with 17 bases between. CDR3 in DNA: TGTGCCAGCTCCAAATCGGGGATCGACAATCAGCCCCAGCATTTT. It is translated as CASSKSGIDNQPQHF.

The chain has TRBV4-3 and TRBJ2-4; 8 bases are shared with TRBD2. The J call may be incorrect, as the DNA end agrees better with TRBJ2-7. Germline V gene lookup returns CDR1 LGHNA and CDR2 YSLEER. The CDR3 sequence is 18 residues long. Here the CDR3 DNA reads TGCGCCAGCAGCCAAGATCAGACTGGCAGCGGGGGCCCCTACGAGCAGTACTTC. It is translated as CASSQDQTGSGGPYEQYF.

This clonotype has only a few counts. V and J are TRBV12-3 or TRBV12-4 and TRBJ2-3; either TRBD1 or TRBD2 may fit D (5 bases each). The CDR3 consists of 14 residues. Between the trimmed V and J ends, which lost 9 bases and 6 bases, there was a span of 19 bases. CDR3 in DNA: TGTGCCAGGACCGGGACGGCTCAAATCGATACGCAGTATTTT. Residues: CARTGTAQIDTQYF.

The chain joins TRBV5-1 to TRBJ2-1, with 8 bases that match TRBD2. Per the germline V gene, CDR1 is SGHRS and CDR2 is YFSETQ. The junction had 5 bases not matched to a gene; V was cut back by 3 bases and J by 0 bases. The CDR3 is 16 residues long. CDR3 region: CASSSARGVSYNEQFF. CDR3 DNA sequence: TGCGCCAGCAGCTCGGCGCGGGGGGTCTCCTACAATGAGCAGTTCTTC.

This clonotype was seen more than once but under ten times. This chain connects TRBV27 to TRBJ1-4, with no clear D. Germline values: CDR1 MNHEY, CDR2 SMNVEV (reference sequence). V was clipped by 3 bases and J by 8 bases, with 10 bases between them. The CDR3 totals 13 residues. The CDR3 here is CASSFQAGEKLFF. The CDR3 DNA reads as TGTGCCAGCAGTTTTCAGGCCGGAGAAAAACTGTTTTTT.

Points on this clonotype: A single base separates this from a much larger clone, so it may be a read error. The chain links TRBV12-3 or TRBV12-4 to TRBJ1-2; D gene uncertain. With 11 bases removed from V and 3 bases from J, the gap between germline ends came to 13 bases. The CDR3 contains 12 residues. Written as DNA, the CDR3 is TGTGCCGGCCGACTGGAGTACTATGGCTACACCTTC. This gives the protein CAGRLEYYGYTF.

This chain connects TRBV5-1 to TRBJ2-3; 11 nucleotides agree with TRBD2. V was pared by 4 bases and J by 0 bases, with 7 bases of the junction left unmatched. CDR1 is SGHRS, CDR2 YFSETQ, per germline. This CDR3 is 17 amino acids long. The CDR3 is CASSVASGGLSTDTQYF. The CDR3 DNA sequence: TGCGCCAGCAGCGTGGCTAGCGGGGGGTTAAGCACAGATACGCAGTATTTT.

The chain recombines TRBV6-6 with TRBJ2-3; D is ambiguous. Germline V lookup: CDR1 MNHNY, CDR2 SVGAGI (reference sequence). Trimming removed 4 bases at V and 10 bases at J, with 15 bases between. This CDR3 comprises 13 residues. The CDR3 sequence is CASSWLYQDAQYF. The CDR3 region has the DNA TGTGCCAGCAGTTGGCTCTACCAGGATGCGCAGTATTTT.